The text below deals with one TCR beta chain. The table came from immunoSEQ multiplex PCR; TCRdb's copy has only in-frame clones and leaves some out. The data show roughly 63,000 clones, 89% seen once. No patient had autoimmune disease or received systemic immunosuppression. This specimen comes from a study of OX40 agonist ivuxolimab in advanced cancers. This CDR3 region has 15 residues. Germline CDR1 GTSNPN, CDR2 SVGIG (reference sequence). Trimming stripped 2 bases from V and 0 bases from J, with 14 bases between. Source: CD4+ or CD8+ T cells sorted from blood, taken in a trial of the OX40 agonist ivuxolimab. This TCR came from an adult with an advanced solid tumor such as melanoma, head and neck, liver or kidney cancer. The chain combines TRBV30 with TRBJ2-7; D remains ambiguous. The CDR3: CAWSLTGHPSYEQYF. In DNA form, the CDR3 reads TGTGCCTGGAGTTTGACCGGCCATCCCTCCTACGAGCAGTACTTC.